Presented here are 18 T cell receptor beta chains from one specimen sequenced in a study of blood T cells in healthy people across ages (dated by TCRdb to the mid-2010s). The protocol used for the library was 5' RACE. Sequencing took place on an Illumina HiSeq 2500. The second PCR ran for roughly 6 to 11 cycles and used a J-beta primer mix along with a sample-barcoded 5' primer. TCRdb reanalyzed the raw reads on its own, using fastp at Q25 for trimming and MiXCR for clone calling, and kept in-frame beta chains. Records with the same CDR3 protein are collapsed into one entry carrying the most frequent genes and DNA. This sample holds some 670,000 distinct CDR3 sequences; approximately 52% were observed only once. Of the sample, approximately 13% is held by the ten largest clones. The sequenced sample consisted of blood. These receptors originate from a woman older than 75 in good health.

J is TRBJ2-3 and V is TRBV15, with 7 positions matching TRBD1. This CDR3 region has 15 residues. V was pared by 3 bases and J by 6 bases, with 9 bases of the junction left unmatched. The germline V gene encodes CDR1 LNHNV and CDR2 YYDKDF (reference sequence). The DNA for the CDR3 is TGTGCCACCAGCAGTCTCGACAGGGTAGGGGATACGCAGTATTTT. It codes for CATSSLDRVGDTQYF.

The chain couples TRBV12-3 or TRBV12-4 to TRBJ2-3; D tentatively fits TRBD1 or TRBD2 (5 bases each). The CDR3 is made up of 14 amino acids. Trimming cost V 6 bases and J 2 bases, with 12 bases left between them. CDR3 in amino acids: CASRVGRPTDTQYF. DNA for the CDR3: TGTGCCAGCAGAGTGGGACGGCCCACAGATACGCAGTATTTT.

This clonotype was recorded once. The CDR3 loop reads CASSQGASEETQYF. CDR3 nucleotides: TGTGCCAGCAGCCAAGGGGCTAGCGAAGAGACCCAGTACTTC. The rearrangement links TRBV4-2 to TRBJ2-5, with D maybe TRBD2 (6 bases). Between the trimmed V and J ends, which lost 1 base and 3 bases, there was a span of 9 bases. The CDR3 is 14 amino acids. Germline CDR1 is LGHNA and CDR2 is YNFKEQ.

The CDR3 is CAISEQVNYGYTF. CDR3 nucleotide sequence: TGTGCCATCAGTGAACAGGTGAACTATGGCTACACCTTC. The V and J genes are TRBV10-3 and TRBJ1-2, with a tentative D call TRBD1 (5 bases). CDR3 length: 13 amino acids. The V gene's germline CDR1 is ENHRY and CDR2 SYGVKD. Trimming took 3 bases from V and 2 from J, leaving 7 bases between them.

This clonotype was counted many times. The J gene is TRBJ2-7, the V gene TRBV9; D not certain. The V end was cut by 0 bases, the J end by 6 bases, with 4 bases between. CDR3 length: 11 residues. CDR1 is SGDLS and CDR2 is YYNGEE in the germline V gene. CDR3 sequence reads: CASSVGAEQYF. The CDR3 DNA is TGTGCCAGCAGCGTAGGGGCCGAGCAGTACTTC.

The table lists this clonotype with a few counts. With a much larger clone just one base away, this may be a read error. V gene TRBV6-6 combines with J gene TRBJ2-5, with TRBD1 matching over 9 bases. CDR1 is MNHNY, CDR2 SVGAGI, per germline (reference sequence). This CDR3 spans 13 amino acids. The DNA of the CDR3 is TGTGCCGGCAGTGGGGGACAGGGAGAGACCCAGTACTTC. Its translation is CAGSGGQGETQYF.

The chain uses TRBV2 and TRBJ2-5; weak D call: TRBD1 (5 bases). The assigned J gene may be wrong: the sequence end matches TRBJ2-7 better. There are 14 residues in the CDR3. From germline, CDR1 is SNHLY and CDR2 FYNNEI. Here the CDR3 reads CASSEMSQGSEQYF. The CDR3 nucleotides read TGTGCCAGCAGTGAGATGTCGCAGGGTTCCGAGCAGTACTTC.

The chain couples TRBV9 to TRBJ2-5; D gene ambiguous. Germline V gene sequence: CDR1 SGDLS, CDR2 YYNGEE. The germline V and J ends were trimmed by 1 base and 2 bases, with 6 bases remaining between them. The CDR3 is 13 amino acids. The chain's CDR3 is CASSVSQQETQYF. The CDR3 DNA reads as TGTGCCAGCAGCGTATCACAGCAAGAGACCCAGTACTTC.

V and J are TRBV7-9 and TRBJ2-1, with D possibly TRBD2 on 5 matching bases. The V end was cut by 3 bases, the J end by 5 bases, with 8 bases between. The CDR3 has 13 residues. The germline CDR1 and CDR2 sequences are SEHNR and FQNEAQ (reference sequence). The CDR3 sequence is CASSFDYHNEQFF. Written as DNA, the CDR3 is TGTGCCAGCAGCTTCGACTATCACAATGAGCAGTTCTTC.

This CDR3 is CAISESGGLADTQYF. The CDR3 bases are TGTGCCATCAGTGAGTCCGGGGGGCTAGCAGATACGCAGTATTTT. The V gene is TRBV10-3, the J gene TRBJ2-3; TRBD2 might be the D (7 bases). Germline values: CDR1 ENHRY, CDR2 SYGVKD. Between the trimmed V and J ends, which lost 0 bases and 4 bases, there was a span of 11 bases. The CDR3 runs 15 residues.

There are a few counts of this clonotype. A read error is possible here, since a much larger clone lies one base away. The V call is TRBV5-1, the J call TRBJ2-1; 7 bases fit TRBD2. Losses at the gene ends were 2 bases for V and 6 bases for J; bases not matched to a gene: 5. The CDR3 consists of 14 residues. CDR1 and CDR2 from the germline V gene are SGHRS and YFSETQ. The CDR3 here is CASSFGSGRNEQFF. The CDR3 nucleotides are TGCGCCAGCAGCTTTGGTAGCGGGCGCAATGAGCAGTTCTTC.

This sequence joins TRBV6-1 and TRBJ1-2; D call uncertain. V was clipped by 2 bases and J by 4 bases, with 11 bases between them. There are 14 residues in the CDR3. Germline assignment: CDR1 MNHNS and CDR2 SASEGT. The CDR3 DNA sequence: TGTGCCAGCAGTGAACTGGGGATGCGCTATGGCTACACCTTC. Amino acids: CASSELGMRYGYTF.

In regard to this clonotype: A much larger clone is a single base away; this may be a read error. The V and J genes are TRBV20-1 and TRBJ2-2; 7 bases are a match to TRBD1. The trim removed 5 bases at V and 3 bases at J, leaving 9 bases unmatched. Germline CDR1 is DFQATT and CDR2 is SNEGSKA (reference sequence). CDR3 length: 15 residues. The CDR3 DNA sequence: TGCAGTGCTTCTGGCAGGGGGTCGGACACCGGGGAGCTGTTTTTT. It translates to CSASGRGSDTGELFF.

In this sample, this clonotype turned up a few times. The chain links TRBV7-3 to TRBJ1-1; D gene uncertain. Germline assignment: CDR1 SGHTA and CDR2 FQGTGA. The CDR3 covers 13 residues. The ends were cut back, 3 bases at V and 6 bases at J, with 11 bases in the middle. CDR3 amino acids: CASSFSVDPEAFF. For the CDR3, the DNA is TGTGCCAGCAGCTTCAGTGTTGACCCTGAAGCTTTCTTT.

This clonotype was found many times. The chain has TRBV6-6 and TRBJ2-3, with 7 bases aligning to TRBD1. Germline CDR1 is MNHNY and CDR2 is SVGAGI (reference sequence). The CDR3 length is 14 residues. The J segment lost 4 bases and the V segment lost 6 bases, leaving 7 bases of the junction unmatched. The CDR3 nucleotides read TGTGCCAGCAGACCTAGGGACAGTCCAGATACGCAGTATTTT. Protein product: CASRPRDSPDTQYF.

For this clonotype: This may arise from a read error, as a much more abundant clone is one base away. The chain has TRBV4-1 and TRBJ2-5, with D perhaps TRBD2 (5 bases). Germline V gene data show CDR1 as MGHRA and CDR2 as YSYEKL. The CDR3 is 17 residues long. CDR3 region: CTSSQTFGGPGQETQYF. CDR3 sequence (DNA): TGCACCAGCAGCCAAACCTTTGGAGGCCCGGGCCAAGAGACCCAGTACTTC.

V and J are TRBV3-1 and TRBJ2-2; 7 bases map to TRBD1. The CDR3 has 13 residues. V trimming: 5 bases; J trimming: 5 bases; junction bases outside the gene matches: 2. Germline-derived CDR1 and CDR2 are LGHDT and YNNKEL (reference sequence). The CDR3 protein is CASSTGATGELFF. The CDR3 DNA reads TGTGCCAGCAGCACAGGGGCGACCGGGGAGCTGTTTTTT. Looking up the rest from reference TRBV3-1 and TRBJ2-2 gives the full variable domain: DTAVSQTPKYLVTQMGNDKSIKCEQNLGHDTMYWYKQDSKKFLKIMFSYNNKELIINETVPNRFSPKSPDKAHLNLHINSLELGDSAVYFCASSTGATGELFFGEGSRLTVL.

The V call is TRBV9, the J call TRBJ1-3, with D unclear. V lost 1 base and J lost 4, with 6 bases in between. This CDR3 comprises 13 residues. Germline lookup yields CDR1 SGDLS and CDR2 YYNGEE. DNA for the CDR3: TGTGCCAGCAGCGTAAGGGTCGGAAACACCATATATTTT. The encoded protein is CASSVRVGNTIYF.